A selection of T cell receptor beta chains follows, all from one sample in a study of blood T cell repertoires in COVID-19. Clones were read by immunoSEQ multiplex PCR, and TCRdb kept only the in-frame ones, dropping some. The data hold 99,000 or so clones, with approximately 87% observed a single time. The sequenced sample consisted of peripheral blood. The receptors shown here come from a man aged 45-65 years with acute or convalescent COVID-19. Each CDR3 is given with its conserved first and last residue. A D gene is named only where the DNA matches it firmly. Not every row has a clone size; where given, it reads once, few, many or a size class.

TGTGCCAGCAGCTCGAAAGGACAGGGTAATTCACCCCTCCACTTT	CASSSKGQGNSPLHF	TRBJ1-6	-	TRBD1	TRBV5-4
TGTGCCACCAGCAGTCGGGACAGGACCTACGAGCAGTACTTC	CATSSRDRTYEQYF	TRBJ2-7	-	TRBD1	TRBV15
TGTGCCAGCTTGGGACACAACTACGAGCAGTACTTC	CASLGHNYEQYF	TRBJ2-7	-	-	TRBV6-5
TGTGCCTGGAGTGTAGGCAGGGGGAGCCAAGAGACCCAGTACTTC	CAWSVGRGSQETQYF	TRBJ2-5	-	TRBD1	TRBV30
TGTGCCAGCAGCTTAGGCCCCGGGCTAGCGGGAGTTGGGCAGTACTTC	CASSLGPGLAGVGQYF	TRBJ2-7	-	TRBD2	TRBV7-6
TGCGCCAGCAGCTTGGAAATGGGCTTGAACATTCAGTACTTC	CASSLEMGLNIQYF	TRBJ2-4	-	-	TRBV5-1
TGTGCCAGCAGCCTGCTATACAATGAGCAGTTCTTC	CASSLLYNEQFF	TRBJ2-1	-	-	TRBV5-4
TGTGCCAGCAGCTTAGATTTAGGGGCCTATGGCTACACCTTC	CASSLDLGAYGYTF	TRBJ1-2	-	-	TRBV7-9
TGTGCCAGCAGCAACTTAGGGGGCCAGGAAGAGACCCAGTACTTC	CASSNLGGQEETQYF	TRBJ2-5	-	TRBD1	TRBV11-3
TGTGCCAGTAGTTTCCGACAGGGTGGGGAGACCCAGTACTTC	CASSFRQGGETQYF	TRBJ2-5	-	TRBD1	TRBV19
TGCGCCAGCAGCTGGCTGCCTAGCGCGCCCTACGAGCAGTACTTC	CASSWLPSAPYEQYF	TRBJ2-7	-	-	TRBV5-1
TGTGCCAGCTCACAACTAGCGGGATACAATGAGCAGTTCTTC	CASSQLAGYNEQFF	TRBJ2-1	-	TRBD2	TRBV18
TGTGCCACCCTGGGGCAGGTACATCAGCCCCAGCATTTT	CATLGQVHQPQHF	TRBJ1-5	-	-	TRBV19
TGTGCCAGCAGCTTAGGGTTAGGGCGGGAGGCCCAAGAGACCCAGTACTTC	CASSLGLGREAQETQYF	TRBJ2-5	once	TRBD2	TRBV7-9
TGTGCCATCAGTGAGTCCGTGACGGTGTGGGCACTTCAGCAGTACTTC	CAISESVTVWALQQYF	TRBJ2-7	few	-	TRBV10-3
TGTGCCAGCAGTTACTCAGGGGGTGGTAGCCCGCAGTATTTT	CASSYSGGGSPQYF	TRBJ2-3	-	-	TRBV6-5
TGTGCCTGGACCCAAATGAACACTGAAGCTTTCTTT	CAWTQMNTEAFF	TRBJ1-1	-	-	TRBV30
TGTGCAGCGGCGGACAGAGGCACAGATACGCAGTATTTT	CAAADRGTDTQYF	TRBJ2-3	-	-	TRBV2
TGTGCCAGCAACCAACTAGCGGGAGGCGAGCAGTACTTC	CASNQLAGGEQYF	TRBJ2-7	-	TRBD2	TRBV12-3/TRBV12-4
TGTGCCAGCAGTTCGGGACTAGCGGACACAGATACGCAGTATTTT	CASSSGLADTDTQYF	TRBJ2-3	-	TRBD2	TRBV28
TGTGCCAGCAGCCAACTTCCGGGACTAGCGGGAGAAGAGACCCAGTACTTC	CASSQLPGLAGEETQYF	TRBJ2-5	-	TRBD2	TRBV14